This T cell receptor beta chain was found in a study of CD8 T cells in Susac syndrome. Study-level background: Patients with Susac syndrome were therapy-naive, treated with corticosteroids, or treated with intravenous immunoglobulin alone when blood was collected.

An input of roughly 0.5 to 1 ug of RNA was subjected to reverse transcription using random hexamers. Amplification of TCR beta CDR3 across 54 Vbeta and 13 Jbeta was performed with immunoSEQ multiplex PCR. TCRdb used MiXCR to reprocess the immunoSEQ multiplex PCR reads, holding one entry per CDR3 protein. The sample records 180,000 or so distinct CDR3 sequences, around 94% being singletons. In germline, CDR1 is KGHSH, CDR2 LQKENI. This CDR3 has 16 residues. V was clipped by 2 bases and J by 2 bases, with 13 bases between them. With respect to this clonotype: Its antigen is still unknown.

General study points: CD4+ T cell repertoires in Susac syndrome exhibited no evidence of clonal expansion.

CD8+ and CD4+ T cells from blood underwent TCR beta sequencing. Sequences were obtained from CD4+ T cells from PBMCs. The TCR was taken from a human donor with Susac syndrome. This chain connects TRBV18 to TRBJ1-3; TRBD1 might be the D (6 bases). CDR3 amino acids: CASSPSVGAAGNTIYF. The CDR3 DNA reads TGTGCCAGCTCACCATCGGTGGGGGCGGCTGGAAACACCATATATTTT.